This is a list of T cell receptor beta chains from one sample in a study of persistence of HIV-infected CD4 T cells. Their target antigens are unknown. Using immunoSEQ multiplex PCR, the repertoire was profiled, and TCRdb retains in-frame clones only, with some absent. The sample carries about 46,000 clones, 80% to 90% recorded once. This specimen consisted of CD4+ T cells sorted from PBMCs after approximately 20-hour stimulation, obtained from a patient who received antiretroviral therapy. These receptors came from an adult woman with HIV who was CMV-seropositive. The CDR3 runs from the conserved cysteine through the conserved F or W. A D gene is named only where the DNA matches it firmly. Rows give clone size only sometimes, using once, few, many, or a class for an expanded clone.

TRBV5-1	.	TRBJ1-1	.	TGCGCCAGCATTGCCTCGGGCGCGAACACTGAAGCTTTCTTT	CASIASGANTEAFF
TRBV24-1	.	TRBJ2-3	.	TGTGCCACCGTAGACAGCCTCAGCACAGATACGCAGTATTTT	CATVDSLSTDTQYF
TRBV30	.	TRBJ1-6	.	TGTGCCTGGAAGGGAGAGAGCTCCTATAATTCACCCCTCCACTTT	CAWKGESSYNSPLHF
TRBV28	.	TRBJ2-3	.	TGTGCCAGCAGTTTGCAGACGGGCCCAGATACGCAGTATTTT	CASSLQTGPDTQYF
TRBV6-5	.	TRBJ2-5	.	TGTGCCAGCAGTCTTTTTCGGCCACCCCAAGAGACCCAGTACTTC	CASSLFRPPQETQYF
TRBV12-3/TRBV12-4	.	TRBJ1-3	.	TGTGCCAGCAGAGCGACAACTGGAAACACCATATATTTT	CASRATTGNTIYF
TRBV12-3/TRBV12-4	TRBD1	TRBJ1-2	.	TGTGCCAGCAGTCCGACAGGGTCGTACGGCTACACCTTC	CASSPTGSYGYTF
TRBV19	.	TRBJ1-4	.	TGTGCCAGTAGTACACGACATTCCGTCGGGGCAGTTCATGAAAAACTGTTTTTT	CASSTRHSVGAVHEKLFF
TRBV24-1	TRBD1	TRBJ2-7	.	TGTGCCACCAGTGACTCGGGACAGGGGATAAGCGAGCAGTACTTC	CATSDSGQGISEQYF
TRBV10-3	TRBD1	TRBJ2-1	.	TGTGCCATCAGTTCCACCGGGACAGGCGACAATGAGCAGTTCTTC	CAISSTGTGDNEQFF
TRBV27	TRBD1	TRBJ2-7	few	TGTGCCAGCAGTCAGAGAGGGGGCACACAGCAATCCTACGAGCAGTACTTC	CASSQRGGTQQSYEQYF
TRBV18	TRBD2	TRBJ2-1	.	TGTGCCAGCTCACCACAACTAGCGGGACCCAATGAGCAGTTCTTC	CASSPQLAGPNEQFF
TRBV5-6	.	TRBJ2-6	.	TGTGCCAGCAGCTTGGTCCCTAGTGCTGGGGCCAACGTCCTGACTTTC	CASSLVPSAGANVLTF
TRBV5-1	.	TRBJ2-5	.	TGCGCCAGCAGCTTAGTAAGAGAGACCCAGTACTTC	CASSLVRETQYF
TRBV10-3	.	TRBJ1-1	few	TGTGCCATCAGTGAGTCGAAACTCCGCACTGAAGCTTTCTTT	CAISESKLRTEAFF
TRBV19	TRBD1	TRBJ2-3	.	TGTGCCAGTAGCAGTGGACAGGGTATAAGGGATACGCAGTATTTT	CASSSGQGIRDTQYF
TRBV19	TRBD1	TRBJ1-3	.	TGTGCCAGTAGTATTCAGCGACAGGGGCCTTCTGGAAACACCATATATTTT	CASSIQRQGPSGNTIYF
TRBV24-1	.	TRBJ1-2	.	TGTGCCACCAGTGAATCGAACTATGGCTACACCTTC	CATSESNYGYTF
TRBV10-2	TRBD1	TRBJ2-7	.	TGCGCCAGCAGTGATCGTTGGGACAGGGAGTACGAGCAGTACTTC	CASSDRWDREYEQYF
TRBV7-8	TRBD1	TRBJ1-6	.	TGTGCCAGCAGAAAAAGGACAGGGTTGAATTCACCCCTCCACTTT	CASRKRTGLNSPLHF
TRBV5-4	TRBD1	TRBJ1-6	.	TGTGCCAGCAAGGGGACAGGGGGTTCACCCCTCCACTTT	CASKGTGGSPLHF
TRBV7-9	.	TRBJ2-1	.	TGTGCCAGCAGCTTAGGGGTTAATGAGCAGTTCTTC	CASSLGVNEQFF
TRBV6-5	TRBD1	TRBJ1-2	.	TGTGCCAGCAGTTACCGTGGACAGGGGCTTGGCTACACCTTC	CASSYRGQGLGYTF
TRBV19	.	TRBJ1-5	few	TGTGCCAGTAGTCCTCGGGGCAGTAGCAATCAGCCCCAGCATTTT	CASSPRGSSNQPQHF
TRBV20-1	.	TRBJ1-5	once	TGCAGTGCTAGTTCGGAGACACTTAATCAGCCCCAGCATTTT	CSASSETLNQPQHF
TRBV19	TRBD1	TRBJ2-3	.	TGTGCCAGTAGTATAGGGGACAGGGGGCTGGATACGCAGTATTTT	CASSIGDRGLDTQYF
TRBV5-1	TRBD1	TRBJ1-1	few	TGCGCCAGCAGCCAGGGGGCTTCGATGAACACTGAAGCTTTCTTT	CASSQGASMNTEAFF
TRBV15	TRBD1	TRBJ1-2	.	TGTGCCACCAGCAGAGAGAATCGGTGGACAGGGTTGGGCTATGGCTACACCTTC	CATSRENRWTGLGYGYTF
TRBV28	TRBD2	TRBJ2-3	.	TGTGCCAGCAGTTTTGTGTGGACTAGCGGAGACACAGATACGCAGTATTTT	CASSFVWTSGDTDTQYF
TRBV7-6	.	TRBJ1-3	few	TGTGCCAGCAGCTTAGTTGCGGGGGCATCCGGAAACACCATATATTTT	CASSLVAGASGNTIYF
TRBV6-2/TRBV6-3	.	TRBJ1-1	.	TGTGCCAGCAGCTCCCAAGGCCAGGGGACCCGAGGATATGAAGCTTTCTTT	CASSSQGQGTRGYEAFF
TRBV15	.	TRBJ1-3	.	TGTGCCACCAGCAGAGGGGGGTCTGGAAACACCATATATTTT	CATSRGGSGNTIYF
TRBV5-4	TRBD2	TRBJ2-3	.	TGTGCCAGCAGCCCGGGGAGGGAGACAGATACGCAGTATTTT	CASSPGRETDTQYF
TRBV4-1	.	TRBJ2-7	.	TGCGCCAGCAGCCAAGATCTTTCGACCCAAAGGAGCTACGAGCAGTACTTC	CASSQDLSTQRSYEQYF
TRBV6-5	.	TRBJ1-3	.	TGTGCCAGCAGACAAGACCGGAAAGGAAACACCATATATTTT	CASRQDRKGNTIYF
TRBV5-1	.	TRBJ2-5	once	TGCGCCAGCAGCTTGGAAGGAGAGACCCAGTACTTC	CASSLEGETQYF
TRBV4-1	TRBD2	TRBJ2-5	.	TGCGCCAGCAGCCCCGGCGGACTAGTATTCTCGGAGACCCAGTACTTC	CASSPGGLVFSETQYF
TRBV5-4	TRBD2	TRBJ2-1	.	TGTGCCAGCAGCTTAAGGGGGAGCGGGGGGGCCATGAGGATCAATGAGCAGTTCTTC	CASSLRGSGGAMRINEQFF
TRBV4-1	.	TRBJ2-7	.	TGCGCCAGCAGCCAAGACGGCAGGCAGGTGGAGCAGTACTTC	CASSQDGRQVEQYF
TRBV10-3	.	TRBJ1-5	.	TGTGCCATCAGTGAGGGAGGGGGAAGCAATCAGCCCCAGCATTTT	CAISEGGGSNQPQHF
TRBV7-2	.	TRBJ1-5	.	TGTGCCAGCAGCTTATTTATCAGGGACAATCAGCCCCAGCATTTT	CASSLFIRDNQPQHF
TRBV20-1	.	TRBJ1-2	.	TGCAGTGCCCTGGGGGGATCTGGCTACACCTTC	CSALGGSGYTF
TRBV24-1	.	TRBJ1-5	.	TGTGCCACCAGTGGCAGGGTGGCGAATCAGCCCCAGCATTTT	CATSGRVANQPQHF
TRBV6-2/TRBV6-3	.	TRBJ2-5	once	TGTGCCAGCAGTTATTCTGAGACCCAGTACTTC	CASSYSETQYF
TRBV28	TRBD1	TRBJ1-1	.	TGTGCCAGCAGTGCCGCAGGGGGCAGAGGGACTGAAGCTTTCTTT	CASSAAGGRGTEAFF
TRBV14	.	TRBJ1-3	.	TGTGCCAGCAGCCAACTCGGGGGACACCTCTCTGGAAACACCATATATTTT	CASSQLGGHLSGNTIYF
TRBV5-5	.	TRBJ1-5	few	TGTGCCAGCAGCTTGGCCATTGGAGGGAACAATCAGCCCCAGCATTTT	CASSLAIGGNNQPQHF
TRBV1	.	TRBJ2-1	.	TGCACCAGCAGCCAAGATCACGGAAGGGACAGCGGAACTTACAATGAGCAGTTCTTC	CTSSQDHGRDSGTYNEQFF
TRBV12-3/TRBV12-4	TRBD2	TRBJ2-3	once	TGTGCCAGCAGTTTAGGCGGCGGGGGTAGCCAGTATTTT	CASSLGGGGSQYF
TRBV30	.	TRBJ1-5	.	TGTGCCTGGGCCGAGGAGGTTGGTCAGCCCCAGCATTTT	CAWAEEVGQPQHF
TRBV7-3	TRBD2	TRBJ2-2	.	TGTGCCAGCAGCCCTGGGACTAGCGGGAGAAGTGAGCTGTTTTTT	CASSPGTSGRSELFF
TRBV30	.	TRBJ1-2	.	TGTGCCTGGAGTGCTGACAAAAACTATGGCTACACCTTC	CAWSADKNYGYTF
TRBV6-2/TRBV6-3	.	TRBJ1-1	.	TGTGCCAGCAGTCGACAGTGGAACACTGAAGCTTTCTTT	CASSRQWNTEAFF
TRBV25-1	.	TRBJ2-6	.	TGTGCCAGCAGCGAGACTCCCTATGGGACAGGGGCCAACGTCCTGACTTTC	CASSETPYGTGANVLTF
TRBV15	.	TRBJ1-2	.	TGTGCCACCAGCAGAGATCGTCTGGGCTACACCTTC	CATSRDRLGYTF
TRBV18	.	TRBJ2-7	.	TGTGCCAGCTCACCACCTGACAGACCCTACGAGCAGTACTTC	CASSPPDRPYEQYF
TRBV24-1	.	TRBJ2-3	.	TGTGCCACCAGTGGGTTTACTAGCACAGATACGCAGTATTTT	CATSGFTSTDTQYF
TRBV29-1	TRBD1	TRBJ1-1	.	TGCAGCGTTATACAGGGGGCGAACACTGAAGCTTTCTTT	CSVIQGANTEAFF
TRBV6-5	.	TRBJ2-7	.	TGTGCCAGCAGTTACTTCGACAGTCCAATGGAGGGCGAGCAGTACTTC	CASSYFDSPMEGEQYF
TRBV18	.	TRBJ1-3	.	TGTGCCAGCTCACCTGGACAGAGGATCTCTGGAAACACCATATATTTT	CASSPGQRISGNTIYF